The 15 T cell receptor beta chains below were found in one sample sequenced in a study of cytomegalovirus exposure and HLA in healthy donors. PCR involved 60 Vbeta and 13 Jbeta primers. Method: immunoSEQ multiplex PCR; TCRdb's copy keeps in-frame clones and lacks some. The sample shows hundreds of thousands of clones, 70% to 85% of them seen only once. The sample was PBMCs. The receptors were sampled from a woman aged 40 to 50 in good health and CMV-seronegative.

Only a few counts were recorded for this clone. The V and J genes are TRBV6-5 and TRBJ1-1, with D perhaps TRBD1 (6 bases). Germline V lookup: CDR1 MNHEY, CDR2 SVGAGI. The CDR3 loop spans 13 amino acids. V shed 9 bases and J shed 1 base, with 12 bases lying between them. The CDR3 protein is CASRGHSNTEAFF. The CDR3 DNA is TGTGCCAGTCGGGGACATTCGAACACTGAAGCTTTCTTT.

A note on this clone: Sequence at one end of the junction differs from germline and may be a read error. The chain carries TRBV5-4 and TRBJ1-6; 7 bases fit TRBD1. Germline lookup yields CDR1 SGHNT and CDR2 YYREEE (reference sequence). The CDR3 extends over 16 amino acids. The CDR3 nucleotides read TGCGCCAGCAGCCAATTCCCGGGACAGTCTAATTCACCCCTCCACTTT. It is translated as CASSQFPGQSNSPLHF. Full variable domain (outside the CDR3, taken from reference TRBV5-4 and TRBJ1-6): ETGVTQSPTHLIKTRGQQVTLRCSSQSGHNTVSWYQQALGQGPQFIFQYYREEENGRGNFPPRFSGLQFPNYSSELNVNALELDDSALYLCASSQFPGQSNSPLHFGNGTRLTVT.

This chain joins TRBV9 and TRBJ1-1; 8 bases match TRBD1. Germline CDR1 is SGDLS and CDR2 is YYNGEE. V lost 5 bases, J lost 4 bases, and 13 bases stayed unmatched. The CDR3 extends over 16 amino acids. The CDR3 protein is CASRKTSRGRATEAFF. In DNA, the CDR3 is TGTGCCAGCAGAAAAACCTCCAGGGGGCGAGCCACTGAAGCTTTCTTT.

The gene calls are TRBV10-3 and TRBJ1-3; 7 bases fit TRBD1. The CDR3 extends over 18 amino acids. Germline trimming cut 6 bases from V and 0 bases from J; bases unmatched to any gene: 14. Looked up from germline, CDR1 is ENHRY and CDR2 is SYGVKD. The CDR3, as DNA: TGTGCCATCAGCGACCCTAGGGCAGGGGGTGACTCTGGAAACACCATATATTTT. Residues: CAISDPRAGGDSGNTIYF.

The J gene is TRBJ2-1, the V gene TRBV4-2, with 12 positions matching TRBD1. With 2 bases clipped from V and 0 bases from J, the junction kept 8 bases outside the gene matches. The CDR3 spans 19 residues. CDR1 and CDR2 (germline): LGHNA, YNFKEQ. The CDR3 nucleotides read TGTGCCAGCAGCCAATTGCCGGGACAGGGGGCCGGCTCCTACAATGAGCAGTTCTTC. Protein product: CASSQLPGQGAGSYNEQFF.

The chain joins TRBV5-6 to TRBJ2-3, with 13 bases matching TRBD2. Germline V gene sequence: CDR1 SGHDT, CDR2 YYEEEE. With V trimmed by 4 bases and J by 2 bases, 7 bases remained unmatched. The CDR3 spans 17 residues. DNA of the CDR3: TGTGCCAGCAGCGTGACTAGCGGGGGGATCTCCACAGATACGCAGTATTTT. This codes for CASSVTSGGISTDTQYF.

The chain links TRBV27 to TRBJ1-2; 8 bases fit TRBD1. The germline CDR1 and CDR2 sequences are MNHEY and SMNVEV (reference sequence). The CDR3 contains 15 residues. V trimming: 6 bases; J trimming: 0 bases; junction bases outside the gene matches: 6. CDR3 region: CASRTVTGANYGYTF. CDR3 DNA sequence: TGTGCCAGCAGGACCGTGACAGGGGCTAACTATGGCTACACCTTC.

This clone has just one count. The gene calls are TRBV4-1 and TRBJ2-7; possible D gene TRBD2, 6 bases. Trimming cost V 2 bases and J 2 bases, with 16 bases left between them. Germline V gene sequence: CDR1 MGHRA, CDR2 YSYEKL. CDR3 size: 16 residues. DNA for the CDR3: TGCGCCAGCAGCCAAACCTTAGTGGGGGGAACCTACGAGCAGTACTTC. Protein: CASSQTLVGGTYEQYF.

CDR3 sequence (DNA): TGTGCCAGCTTTGAGCACGCGGGGGGAAATGAGCAGTTCTTC. Translating it yields CASFEHAGGNEQFF. The V gene is TRBV6-4, the J gene TRBJ2-1; 8 positions agree with TRBD2. With V trimmed by 8 bases and J by 7 bases, 10 bases remained unmatched. This CDR3 region has 14 residues. CDR1 and CDR2 (germline): MRHNA, SNTAGT.

The genes are TRBV13 and TRBJ2-2; D possibly corresponds to TRBD1 (5 bases). The germline V and J ends were trimmed by 1 base and 5 bases, with 5 bases remaining between them. Germline-derived CDR1 and CDR2 are PRHDT and FYEKMQ (reference sequence). The CDR3 has 13 residues. The DNA of the CDR3 is TGTGCCAGCAGCTTAGCAGGGACCGGGGAGCTGTTTTTT. It translates to CASSLAGTGELFF.

This clone was observed a few times. This chain uses TRBV4-1 with TRBJ2-7, with TRBD1 identical over 7 bases. This CDR3 is built from 17 residues. CDR1 MGHRA and CDR2 YSYEKL come from the germline V gene. J gave up 0 bases and V 1 base, and 9 bases lay outside the gene matches. In DNA, the CDR3 is TGCGCCAGCAGCCAAGGGCTTACAGGGGCCGGCTCCTACGAGCAGTACTTC. Protein product: CASSQGLTGAGSYEQYF.

The V gene is TRBV18, the J gene TRBJ2-7, with TRBD1 matching 8 bases. CDR3 length equals 15 residues. Per the germline V gene, CDR1 is KGHSH and CDR2 is LQKENI. V dropped 2 bases and J dropped 5; count of bases not matched to a gene: 8. The CDR3 here is CASSPSRTGKDEQYF. The CDR3, as DNA: TGTGCCAGCTCACCATCTAGGACAGGGAAGGACGAGCAGTACTTC.

J is TRBJ1-2 and V is TRBV7-2; 8 bases match TRBD1. This CDR3 region has 16 residues. CDR1 SGHTA and CDR2 FQGNSA come from the germline V gene. V shed 5 bases and J 4 bases; nucleotides not matched to a gene: 12. DNA of the CDR3: TGTGCCAGCAGCCGCGCTGGGACAGGCTCTTCCTATGGCTACACCTTC. Amino acids: CASSRAGTGSSYGYTF.

This sequence joins TRBV4-1 and TRBJ2-4; perhaps TRBD1 as D (6 bases). The germline CDR1 and CDR2 sequences are MGHRA and YSYEKL. This CDR3 is built from 15 residues. Between the trimmed V and J ends, which lost 4 bases and 3 bases, there was a span of 13 bases. The CDR3 loop is CASSRVSGVKNIQYF. The CDR3 DNA reads as TGCGCCAGCAGCCGGGTCTCAGGGGTCAAAAACATTCAGTACTTC.

This chain links TRBV25-1 with TRBJ1-1, with D maybe TRBD1 (6 bases). This CDR3 comprises 15 residues. Trimming took 5 bases from V and 0 from J, leaving 13 bases between them. Germline CDR1 MGHDK, CDR2 SYGVNS. CDR3 sequence: CASSIGGAMNTEAFF. DNA for the CDR3: TGTGCCAGCAGTATAGGGGGGGCGATGAACACTGAAGCTTTCTTT.